A single sample is the source of the 28 T cell receptor beta chains below, sequenced in a study of long-term antiretroviral therapy in people with HIV. Run at survey level, the immunoSEQ assay was version v3.0. Generated by immunoSEQ multiplex PCR, the TCRdb table keeps only in-frame clones and is missing some. The sample has around 31,000 clones, over 75% seen once; the top ten hold 3% to 4%. The material sequenced was unsorted PBMCs, taken 0.8 years before starting antiretroviral therapy. All receptors derive from a man in his late teens or twenties with HIV.

The CDR3: CASSRGPKGETQYF. The CDR3 DNA is TGTGCCAGCAGTCGGGGCCCAAAGGGAGAGACCCAGTACTTC. The rearrangement links TRBV6-1 to TRBJ2-5; D is perhaps TRBD1 or TRBD2 (5 bases each). The germline gives CDR1 MNHNS, CDR2 SASEGT. V shed 5 bases and J shed 4 bases, with 14 bases lying between them. This CDR3 contains 14 residues.

The rearrangement links TRBV4-1 to TRBJ1-4, with D uncertain. Germline V gene sequence: CDR1 MGHRA, CDR2 YSYEKL. Trimming removed 2 bases from V and 0 bases from J, with 7 bases in between. The CDR3 covers 15 residues. The CDR3 nucleotides are TGCGCCAGCAGCCAACTTTTGGCAACTAATGAAAAACTGTTTTTT. Protein product: CASSQLLATNEKLFF.

The CDR3 sequence is CASGSRGAREETQYF. CDR3 bases: TGTGCCAGCGGATCCCGCGGGGCCCGTGAAGAGACCCAGTACTTC. V usage is TRBV7-2 and J usage is TRBJ2-5; D possibly corresponds to TRBD2 (6 bases). The CDR3 is 15 residues long. V lost 8 bases, J lost 3 bases, and 19 bases lay in between. Germline V lookup: CDR1 SGHTA, CDR2 FQGNSA.

The chain is built from TRBV10-3 and TRBJ1-1; 9 bases agree with TRBD1. V shed 6 bases and J 0 bases; nucleotides not matched to a gene: 8. Per germline, CDR1 ENHRY and CDR2 SYGVKD. The CDR3 runs to 16 residues. The CDR3 is CAIRGTGTLMNTEAFF. In DNA form, the CDR3 reads TGTGCCATCAGGGGGACAGGGACCCTCATGAACACTGAAGCTTTCTTT.

This chain connects TRBV4-1 to TRBJ1-4, with D unresolved. V shed 0 bases and J shed 2 bases, with 13 bases lying between them. From germline, CDR1 is MGHRA and CDR2 YSYEKL. The CDR3 length is 17 residues. CDR3 region: CASSQDGGGGTNEKLFF. CDR3 nucleotides: TGCGCCAGCAGCCAAGACGGAGGAGGTGGGACTAATGAAAAACTGTTTTTT.

The rearrangement joins TRBV10-3 to TRBJ1-6, with TRBD1 identical over 8 bases. This CDR3 contains 13 residues. The J segment lost 11 bases and the V segment lost 7 bases, leaving 7 bases of the junction unmatched. Germline CDR1 ENHRY, CDR2 SYGVKD. CDR3 nucleotide sequence: TGTGCCATCAATCCGACAGGGGAGGCACCCCTCCACTTT. Encoded protein: CAINPTGEAPLHF.

The rearrangement uses TRBV30 and TRBJ1-2; a weak D match, TRBD1 (6 bases). Germline lookup yields CDR1 GTSNPN and CDR2 SVGIG (reference sequence). The CDR3 sequence is 13 residues long. Trimming cost V 5 bases and J 8 bases, with 18 bases left between them. CDR3 bases: TGTGCCTGGGGGGGACAATACGAGGGGGGCTACACCTTC. Encoded protein: CAWGGQYEGGYTF.

This clone has a handful of counts. The chain uses TRBV2 and TRBJ1-2, with no clear D. Trimming stripped 4 bases from V and 4 bases from J, with 13 bases between. Germline V gene data show CDR1 as SNHLY and CDR2 as FYNNEI. The CDR3 is 14 residues long. DNA of the CDR3: TGTGCCAGCAGTGTGGGCAGGACGACCTATGGCTACACCTTC. Its protein product is CASSVGRTTYGYTF.

This rearrangement joins TRBV7-3 to TRBJ2-7, with TRBD2 as a possible D gene (6 bases). V was clipped by 5 bases and J by 5 bases, with 16 bases between them. The CDR3 spans 14 residues. Per the germline V gene, CDR1 is SGHTA and CDR2 is FQGTGA. The CDR3 DNA sequence: TGTGCCAGCAGCCCGGGGACTCCAGGGAACGAGCAGTACTTC. Encoded protein: CASSPGTPGNEQYF.

This sequence joins TRBV6-6 and TRBJ2-2; D possibly corresponds to TRBD1 (6 bases). V was cut by 4 bases and J by 6 bases, with 15 bases left in between. The germline V gene has CDR1 MNHNY and CDR2 SVGAGI (reference sequence). The CDR3 has 15 residues. DNA for the CDR3: TGTGCCAGCAGTTCGGAACAGGGTGTGCCCGGGGAGCTGTTTTTT. It is translated as CASSSEQGVPGELFF.

This chain uses TRBV5-4 with TRBJ1-6, with D possibly TRBD1 on 5 matching bases. The CDR3 spans 16 residues. V gave up 1 base and J gave up 9 bases, with 17 bases separating them. The germline gives CDR1 SGHNT, CDR2 YYREEE (reference sequence). The CDR3: CASSLRGRGEGSPLHF. The CDR3 DNA follows: TGTGCCAGCAGCTTGAGGGGCCGAGGCGAGGGTTCACCCCTCCACTTT.

The chain couples TRBV14 to TRBJ2-2; the D gene is possibly TRBD1 (5 bases). The V and J ends lost 3 bases and 2 bases respectively, with 13 bases between them. The CDR3 totals 16 residues. Germline-derived CDR1 and CDR2 are SGHDN and FVKESK. CDR3 protein: CASSQVGQGNTGELFF. The CDR3 nucleotides are TGTGCCAGCAGCCAGGTTGGGCAGGGAAACACCGGGGAGCTGTTTTTT.

V and J are TRBV7-2 and TRBJ1-5; 7 bases fit TRBD1. In germline, CDR1 is SGHTA, CDR2 FQGNSA. The trim removed 1 base at V and 6 bases at J, leaving 3 bases unmatched. The CDR3 covers 14 residues. The DNA for the CDR3 is TGTGCCAGCAGCTTAGAAGGGGGCGGTCAGCCCCAGCATTTT. This encodes CASSLEGGGQPQHF. Drawing the rest from reference TRBV7-2 and TRBJ1-5, the complete variable domain is GAGVSQSPSNKVTEKGKDVELRCDPISGHTALYWYRQSLGQGLEFLIYFQGNSAPDKSGLPSDRFSAERTGGSVSTLTIQRTQQEDSAVYLCASSLEGGGQPQHFGDGTRLSIL.

V and J are TRBV6-1 and TRBJ1-5, with D hard to call. CDR1 MNHNS and CDR2 SASEGT come from the germline V gene. Trimming took off 8 bases at V and 4 bases at J, with 15 bases between the two ends. The CDR3 totals 14 residues. The CDR3 DNA reads as TGTGCCAGCCACCCCTCCCACGGGAATCAGCCCCAGCATTTT. Its protein product is CASHPSHGNQPQHF.

The chain joins TRBV6-5 to TRBJ2-6; D not certain. Looked up from germline, CDR1 is MNHEY and CDR2 is SVGAGI. Trimming stripped 4 bases from V and 4 bases from J, with 5 bases between. The CDR3 has 13 residues. The CDR3 sequence is CASSSPGANVLTF. The CDR3 region has the DNA TGTGCCAGCAGTTCCCCAGGGGCCAACGTCCTGACTTTC.

J is TRBJ2-1 and V is TRBV11-2; 9 bases are a match to TRBD1. The length of the CDR3 is 16 residues. The V and J ends lost 4 bases and 4 bases, in that order; junction bases with no gene match: 8. Germline V lookup: CDR1 SGHAT, CDR2 FQNNGV. The CDR3 reads CASSSYRGPPYNEQFF. CDR3 sequence (DNA): TGTGCCAGCAGCTCCTACAGGGGGCCCCCGTACAATGAGCAGTTCTTC. The entire variable domain, with the rest obtained from reference TRBV11-2 and TRBJ2-1, is as follows: EAGVAQSPRYKIIEKRQSVAFWCNPISGHATLYWYQQILGQGPKLLIQFQNNGVVDDSQLPKDRFSAERLKGVDSTLKIQPAKLEDSAVYLCASSSYRGPPYNEQFFGPGTRLTVL.

The V gene is TRBV7-9, the J gene TRBJ1-2; the D is unclear. V shed 0 bases and J shed 4 bases, with 15 bases lying between them. The CDR3 consists of 16 residues. Germline values: CDR1 SEHNR, CDR2 FQNEAQ (reference sequence). Here the CDR3 reads CASSLALGRGIYGYTF. The DNA for the CDR3 is TGTGCCAGCAGCTTAGCGCTGGGCCGAGGCATCTATGGCTACACCTTC.

V usage is TRBV30 and J usage is TRBJ1-3, with 7 bases lining up with TRBD1. The CDR3 runs 14 residues. CDR1 and CDR2 (germline): GTSNPN, SVGIG (reference sequence). Losses at the gene ends were 8 bases for V and 7 bases for J; bases not matched to a gene: 14. In DNA, the CDR3 is TGTGCCGCTAAATTCGGGACAGCCTGGAACACCATATATTTT. It codes for CAAKFGTAWNTIYF.

The chain joins TRBV25-1 to TRBJ2-5, with D unresolved. This CDR3 has 14 residues. CDR1 is MGHDK, CDR2 SYGVNS, per germline. Trimming removed 1 base from V and 1 base from J, with 7 bases in between. DNA of the CDR3: TGTGCCAGCAGTGAATCCCACACCCAAGAGACCCAGTACTTC. This sequence encodes CASSESHTQETQYF.

The V and J genes are TRBV28 and TRBJ2-1; 7 positions agree with TRBD2. V gave up 5 bases and J gave up 9 bases; unmatched junction bases: 13. The CDR3 runs 15 residues. In germline, CDR1 is MDHEN, CDR2 SYDVKM. For the CDR3, the DNA is TGTGCCAGCAGTAGGACTAGTACGTTGTTCGGTGAGCAGTTCTTC. This encodes CASSRTSTLFGEQFF.

This sequence joins TRBV6-1 and TRBJ2-2; D not resolved. The CDR3 contains 14 residues. Per germline, CDR1 MNHNS and CDR2 SASEGT. The V gene lost 3 bases and the J gene lost 3 bases, with 8 bases spanning the gap. CDR3: CASSDLWDTGELFF. The CDR3 DNA is TGTGCCAGCAGTGATCTGTGGGACACCGGGGAGCTGTTTTTT.

The rearrangement links TRBV5-1 to TRBJ2-1, with TRBD2 identical over 9 bases. Germline assignment: CDR1 SGHRS and CDR2 YFSETQ. After removal of 4 bases from V and 0 bases from J, the junction contained 14 bases not matched to a gene. This CDR3 is built from 19 residues. Written as DNA, the CDR3 is TGCGCCAGCAGCCCCAAGGGCGGGAGGGTAAAAAGCTCCTACAATGAGCAGTTCTTC. Protein: CASSPKGGRVKSSYNEQFF.

This chain connects TRBV2 to TRBJ2-3; no definite D call. The germline gives CDR1 SNHLY, CDR2 FYNNEI. Trimming shortened V by 2 bases and J by 6 bases, and 12 bases separated the two germline ends. The CDR3 is 14 amino acids. Here the CDR3 reads CASSEPAFADTQYF. In DNA form, the CDR3 reads TGTGCCAGCAGTGAACCCGCGTTCGCCGATACGCAGTATTTT.

The chain links TRBV13 to TRBJ1-4; tentative D call: TRBD1 (6 bases). Germline CDR1 reads PRHDT; CDR2 reads FYEKMQ (reference sequence). V dropped 4 bases and J dropped 5 bases, with 8 bases sitting between them. The CDR3 totals 13 residues. The CDR3 region has the DNA TGTGCCAGCAGCTGGGGGACAAATGAAAAACTGTTTTTT. Its protein is CASSWGTNEKLFF.

CDR3 bases: TGTGCCAGCAGCTTAGTGGTGGAGGTCAGGGGTTCTGGCTACACCTTC. This translates into CASSLVVEVRGSGYTF. The chain employs TRBV11-2 and TRBJ1-2; D might be TRBD1 (6 bases). This CDR3 comprises 16 residues. Between the trimmed V and J ends, which lost 1 base and 7 bases, there was a span of 19 bases. The germline V gene has CDR1 SGHAT and CDR2 FQNNGV.

The chain joins TRBV19 to TRBJ2-7, with D maybe TRBD1 (6 bases). The ends were cut back, 3 bases at V and 6 bases at J, with 9 bases in the middle. CDR1 LNHDA and CDR2 SQIVND come from the germline V gene (reference sequence). The CDR3 has 12 amino acids. CDR3 residues: CASSIQGSEQYF. DNA of the CDR3: TGTGCCAGTAGTATTCAGGGGAGCGAGCAGTACTTC.

This clone was seen once. The chain couples TRBV7-2 to TRBJ2-7, with a weak D call TRBD1 (6 bases). The CDR3 totals 14 residues. The V and J ends lost 5 bases and 5 bases respectively, with 16 bases between them. Per the germline V gene, CDR1 is SGHTA and CDR2 is FQGNSA. This chain's CDR3 is CASSQTPDSNEQYF. Here the CDR3 DNA reads TGTGCCAGCAGCCAAACGCCGGACAGCAACGAGCAGTACTTC. The full variable domain, its missing parts supplied by reference TRBV7-2 and TRBJ2-7, is GAGVSQSPSNKVTEKGKDVELRCDPISGHTALYWYRQSLGQGLEFLIYFQGNSAPDKSGLPSDRFSAERTGGSVSTLTIQRTQQEDSAVYLCASSQTPDSNEQYFGPGTRLTVT.

The CDR3: CAWSVPPKTQYF. The DNA for the CDR3 is TGTGCCTGGAGTGTACCCCCCAAGACCCAGTACTTC. The chain has TRBV30 and TRBJ2-5, with unresolved D. Germline-derived CDR1 and CDR2 are GTSNPN and SVGIG (reference sequence). CDR3 length: 12 amino acids. V was cut by 0 bases and J by 6 bases, with 8 bases left in between.